The rows below give T cell receptor beta chains drawn from one sample of a study of T cell repertoires in cytomegalovirus infection. Their antigen targets remain unknown. One entry per CDR3 protein, called by TCRdb with MiXCR from the reads. The profile shows about 890,000 distinct CDR3 sequences, around 30% of them singletons. The sequencing here drew on cultured CD8+ T cells from PBMCs, taken from culture after CMV antigen stimulation. The receptors come from a human donor in good health (CMV status not recorded). Some clones in this sample may be carry-over from other donors' samples. CDR3s include the opening cysteine and the closing phenylalanine or tryptophan. Each record gives: V gene, D gene, clone size, J gene, CDR3 protein, CDR3 DNA. The D gene is left open where the match is weak. Clone size, where shown, is once, few, many, or a class for clones that have expanded.

TRBV7-6	TRBD1	many	TRBJ2-7	CASSLVGQGYEQYF	TGTGCCAGCAGTTTAGTGGGACAGGGCTACGAGCAGTACTTC
TRBV4-1	NA	NA	TRBJ1-2	CASSQVGESLYGYTF	TGCGCCAGCAGCCAAGTTGGAGAAAGCCTCTATGGCTACACCTTC
TRBV14	NA	few	TRBJ2-7	CASSQDLRRTSYEQYF	TGTGCCAGCAGCCAAGATTTAAGGAGAACGTCCTACGAGCAGTACTTC
TRBV2	NA	many	TRBJ2-7	CASMDSPYEQYF	TGTGCCAGCATGGACTCCCCCTACGAGCAGTACTTC
TRBV5-4	TRBD1	NA	TRBJ2-2	CASSPGQTHTGELFF	TGTGCCAGCAGCCCGGGACAGACACACACCGGGGAGCTGTTTTTT
TRBV7-6	TRBD1	NA	TRBJ1-2	CASSSGTGWDGYTF	TGTGCCAGCAGCTCCGGGACAGGGTGGGATGGCTACACCTTC
TRBV3-1	TRBD1	NA	TRBJ2-2	CASSPATGTGVSNTGELFF	TGTGCCAGCAGCCCAGCTACCGGGACAGGGGTTTCGAACACCGGGGAGCTGTTTTTT
TRBV7-2	NA	many	TRBJ2-3	CASSLAGRPSSTDTQYF	TGTGCCAGCAGCTTAGCGGGCAGACCGTCTAGCACAGATACGCAGTATTTT
TRBV27	TRBD1	NA	TRBJ1-5	CASSLSMVTGGLMDQPQHF	TGTGCCAGCAGTTTATCGATGGTAACAGGGGGGCTTATGGATCAGCCCCAGCATTTT
TRBV4-1	NA	many	TRBJ2-5	CASSQIPRTDGIETQYF	TGCGCCAGCAGCCAAATTCCTCGGACAGATGGGATAGAGACCCAGTACTTC
TRBV9	TRBD1	NA	TRBJ2-3	CASSWDRENLYTQYF	TGTGCCAGCAGTTGGGACAGGGAAAACCTATATACGCAGTATTTT
TRBV24-1	NA	NA	TRBJ2-1	CATSDYTRSNEQFF	TGTGCCACCAGTGATTACACCCGGAGTAATGAGCAGTTCTTC
TRBV7-6	TRBD2	NA	TRBJ2-3	CAGSYPRGGEADTQYF	TGTGCCGGCAGCTACCCCCGGGGGGGAGAGGCAGATACGCAGTATTTT
TRBV10-3	TRBD1	NA	TRBJ2-3	CAISGEGGMSDTQYF	TGTGCCATCAGTGGGGAAGGGGGCATGTCAGATACGCAGTATTTT
TRBV7-9	TRBD1	few	TRBJ1-2	CASSWTGGSDYGYTF	TGTGCCAGCAGCTGGACAGGGGGCAGTGACTATGGCTACACCTTC
TRBV2	TRBD1	NA	TRBJ1-2	CASRGIGQGASPYGYTF	TGTGCCAGCAGGGGCATAGGACAGGGGGCATCGCCCTATGGCTACACCTTC